This T cell receptor (beta chain) was found in a study of post-analysis software for immune sequencing data. Study-level points and caveats: A few TRBV segments appeared more often in patients than in controls, and TRBV5-6, TRBV5-1 and TRBV20-1 were among these.

About this clonotype: Its antigen is unknown. An end of the junction differs from the germline gene, which may be a read error.

Unique molecular identifiers were carried by the TCR beta cDNA libraries. From the PCR reads, TCRdb called clonotypes with MiXCR, one entry per CDR3 protein. Found here are approximately 770,000 distinct CDR3 sequences, 40% to 55% of them singletons; the top ten hold roughly 5.2%. The CDR3 loop spans 16 amino acids. CDR1 and CDR2 from the germline V gene are SGHTA and FQGNSA. The chain recombines TRBV7-2 with TRBJ2-3, with D perhaps assigned TRBD1 or TRBD2 (6 bases each). Sequenced: blood. The sequence came from a girl aged 10 to 17 with multiple sclerosis. The CDR3 is CATSLFGGGGTDTQYF. CDR3 DNA: TGTGCCACCAGCCTCTTCGGGGGCGGGGGCACAGATACGCAGTATTTT.